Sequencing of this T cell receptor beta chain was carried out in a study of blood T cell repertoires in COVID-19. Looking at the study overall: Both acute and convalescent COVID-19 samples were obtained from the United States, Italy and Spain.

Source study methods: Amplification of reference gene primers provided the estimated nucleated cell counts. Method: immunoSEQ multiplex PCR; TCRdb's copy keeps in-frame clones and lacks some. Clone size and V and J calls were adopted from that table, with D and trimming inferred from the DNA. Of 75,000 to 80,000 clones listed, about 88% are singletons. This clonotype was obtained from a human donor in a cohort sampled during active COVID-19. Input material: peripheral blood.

In nucleotides, the CDR3 is TGTGCCAGCAGCCAGCTAGCGGGGGGCGGAACCGGGGAGCTGTTTTTT. Amino acid sequence: CASSQLAGGGTGELFF. The rearrangement links TRBV7-3 to TRBJ2-2; 11 bases fit TRBD2. Germline V gene data show CDR1 as SGHTA and CDR2 as FQGTGA. This CDR3 comprises 16 residues. Losses at the gene ends were 5 bases for V and 5 bases for J; bases not matched to a gene: 7.